This T cell receptor beta chain was profiled in a study of cytomegalovirus exposure and HLA in healthy donors. On the study more broadly: Among around 400 genotyped donors, roughly 81% fell in the Caucasian-associated ancestry cluster.

Concerning this clone: As yet, its antigen is unknown.

Study outcomes and limitations: Researchers catalogued 150 or so TCR beta chains as cytomegalovirus-associated. Prediction of most subjects' HLA-A and HLA-B alleles by TCR beta sequences was reportedly accurate. CMV serostatus was the only immune exposure information that was available.

V shed 0 bases, J shed 1 base, and the junction held 0 bases outside the gene matches. Germline loops: CDR1 LNHDA, CDR2 SQIVND (reference sequence). The CDR3 totals 15 residues. PCR was performed using 60 Vbeta and 13 Jbeta primers. Assay used: immunoSEQ multiplex PCR; TCRdb lists only in-frame clones, some missing. The table shows approximately 140,000 clones, with about 76% occurring only once. The rearrangement links TRBV19 to TRBJ2-1, with 7 bases aligning to TRBD2. What was sequenced was PBMCs. The sequence derives from a human donor in good health. CDR3 bases: TGTGCCAGTAGTATAGACGGGAGGTCCTACAATGAGCAGTTCTTC. Its translation: CASSIDGRSYNEQFF.